Listed here are 18 T cell receptor beta chains from one sample, sequenced in a study of Tregs in tolerant kidney transplant recipients. Related graft donors supplied nonmyeloablative bone marrow transplants, and mixed chimerism was transient. Here immunoSEQ multiplex PCR was the method, and the copy in TCRdb shows in-frame clones only, minus some. The data show tens of thousands of clones, 80% to 95% seen once. The specimen was CD4+ T cells from blood (PBMCs), collected 12 months after the transplant. Receptors were obtained from a human patient who received a combined kidney and bone marrow transplant. The T cells may come from the graft donor.

This chain uses TRBV6-4 with TRBJ2-1, with D possibly matching TRBD2 (5 bases). The germline gives CDR1 MRHNA, CDR2 SNTAGT. V was pared by 6 bases and J by 7 bases, with 13 bases between. This CDR3 is 13 amino acids long. CDR3 amino acids: CASSPSSENEQFF. The CDR3 nucleotides are TGTGCCAGCAGCCCGAGTAGCGAGAATGAGCAGTTCTTC.

The gene calls are TRBV4-1 and TRBJ1-5; 9 nucleotides line up with TRBD1. The CDR3 extends over 17 amino acids. Looked up from germline, CDR1 is MGHRA and CDR2 is YSYEKL. The J segment lost 4 bases and the V segment lost 3 bases, leaving 10 bases of the junction unmatched. The DNA of the CDR3 is TGCGCCAGCAGCCATTCGACAGGGGGTGTGTTGAATCAGCCCCAGCATTTT. Residues: CASSHSTGGVLNQPQHF.

The gene calls are TRBV18 and TRBJ2-1; 8 bases agree with TRBD1. V was pared by 4 bases and J by 3 bases, with 5 bases of the junction left unmatched. Germline V gene sequence: CDR1 KGHSH, CDR2 LQKENI. The CDR3 is made up of 15 amino acids. The CDR3 sequence is CASSLGQGYYNEQFF. The CDR3 DNA is TGTGCCAGCTCACTAGGACAGGGATACTACAATGAGCAGTTCTTC.

This chain links TRBV19 with TRBJ1-1; TRBD1 aligns across 9 bases. The CDR3 is 18 amino acids. V lost 6 bases and J lost 1; bases outside the gene matches: 15. Germline CDR1 LNHDA, CDR2 SQIVND (reference sequence). The CDR3 is CASRRTYGTGLGNTEAFF. The DNA of the CDR3 is TGTGCCAGTAGGAGAACTTACGGGACAGGGCTAGGGAACACTGAAGCTTTCTTT.

This rearrangement joins TRBV11-3 to TRBJ1-3; D gene unclear. This CDR3 is 13 amino acids long. The V gene lost 5 bases and the J gene lost 8 bases, with 13 bases spanning the gap. Germline V gene sequence: CDR1 SGHNT, CDR2 YENEEA. Here the CDR3 reads CASSLGRSYTIYF. The DNA of the CDR3 is TGTGCCAGCAGCCTAGGGCGGAGTTACACCATATATTTT.

The CDR3 protein is CASSQDSRGRMSYGYTF. CDR3 bases: TGCGCCAGCAGCCAAGATTCCAGGGGGCGAATGTCCTATGGCTACACCTTC. The chain links TRBV4-3 to TRBJ1-2; 8 bases align to TRBD1. J was trimmed by 4 bases and V by 0 bases; bases with no gene match: 10. The CDR3 contains 17 residues. CDR1 is LGHNA and CDR2 is YSLEER in the germline V gene.

The V gene is TRBV11-3, the J gene TRBJ2-3, with 9 positions matching TRBD2. The CDR3 consists of 16 residues. V lost 2 bases to trimming and J lost 0 bases; unmatched junction nucleotides: 3. The germline gives CDR1 SGHNT, CDR2 YENEEA. The DNA of the CDR3 is TGTGCCAGCAGCTTATGGCTAGCGGGAAGCACAGATACGCAGTATTTT. It codes for CASSLWLAGSTDTQYF.

The CDR3 DNA reads TGTGCCAGCAGTGAAGTGGTCGGCAGGGGGATCTACGAGCAGTACTTC. It is translated as CASSEVVGRGIYEQYF. This sequence joins TRBV6-1 and TRBJ2-7; TRBD1 matches at 7 bases. The CDR3 totals 16 residues. Germline trimming cut 1 base from V and 3 bases from J; bases unmatched to any gene: 9. Per the germline V gene, CDR1 is MNHNS and CDR2 is SASEGT.

Regarding this clone: The junction differs from germline at one of its ends, possibly a read error. Within the sample, other DNA sequences also encode this same CDR3. The chain has TRBV5-6 and TRBJ1-6, with 7 bases lining up with TRBD1. The germline gives CDR1 SGHDT, CDR2 YYEEEE. The CDR3 spans 17 residues. DNA for the CDR3: TGTGCCAGCAGCTTGAGACAGGGTTTGGGTTATAATTCCCCCCTCCACTTT. Protein: CASSLRQGLGYNSPLHF.

The chain has TRBV2 and TRBJ1-1; 9 bases fit TRBD1. Germline CDR1 reads SNHLY; CDR2 reads FYNNEI. The V gene end was trimmed by 3 bases and the J gene end by 0 bases; junction bases not matched to a gene: 5. The CDR3 has 16 residues. CDR3 loop: CASSDRTGAMNTEAFF. The CDR3 region has the DNA TGTGCCAGCAGTGATAGGACAGGGGCCATGAACACTGAAGCTTTCTTT.

The V call is TRBV18, the J call TRBJ2-7; no clear D gene. CDR3 length: 12 amino acids. V was cut by 3 bases and J by 1 base, with 4 bases left in between. Per the germline V gene, CDR1 is KGHSH and CDR2 is LQKENI. CDR3 residues: CASSPQSYEQYF. The CDR3 coding sequence is TGTGCCAGCTCACCTCAATCCTACGAGCAGTACTTC. Full variable domain (missing parts from reference TRBV18 and TRBJ2-7): NAGVMQNPRHLVRRRGQEARLRCSPMKGHSHVYWYRQLPEEGLKFMVYLQKENIIDESGMPKERFSAEFPKEGPSILRIQQVVRGDSAAYFCASSPQSYEQYFGPGTRLTVT.

In its sample, this clone was seen once. Sequence at one end of the junction differs from germline and may be a read error. The same CDR3 arises from other DNA sequences in this sample as well. The chain combines TRBV6-6 with TRBJ1-6, with D unclear. CDR3 length: 15 amino acids. Germline V CDR1 and CDR2: MNHNY, SVGAGI (reference sequence). The CDR3 nucleotides read TGTGCCAGCAGGGAACAGAGCTCCTATAATTCCCCCCTCCACTTT. This codes for CASREQSSYNSPLHF.

This chain uses TRBV6-5 with TRBJ1-1; 8 bases agree with TRBD1. The CDR3 is made up of 16 amino acids. CDR1 MNHEY and CDR2 SVGAGI come from the germline V gene. The V and J ends lost 4 bases and 4 bases, in that order; junction bases with no gene match: 11. CDR3 residues: CASSSLLTGVVTEAFF. CDR3 nucleotide sequence: TGTGCCAGCAGTTCGTTGTTGACAGGGGTTGTCACTGAAGCTTTCTTT.

The CDR3 DNA reads TGTGCCAGCAGGACCCCCGGGAAAGCTTTCTTT. Residues: CASRTPGKAFF. The chain joins TRBV28 to TRBJ1-1; D remains ambiguous. Trimming stripped 6 bases from V and 9 bases from J, with 11 bases between. CDR1 and CDR2 from the germline V gene are MDHEN and SYDVKM. This CDR3 contains 11 residues.

CDR3 bases: TGTGCCAGCAGTAAAGAGCGGGAGTTGGACTACAATGAGCAGTTCTTC. This codes for CASSKERELDYNEQFF. The chain links TRBV2 to TRBJ2-1; 8 bases map to TRBD2. V lost 5 bases, J lost 3 bases, and 9 bases stayed unmatched. CDR1 is SNHLY, CDR2 FYNNEI, per germline. The CDR3 loop spans 16 amino acids.

The genes are TRBV4-1 and TRBJ2-1; 8 positions agree with TRBD1. This CDR3 comprises 15 residues. The germline CDR1 and CDR2 sequences are MGHRA and YSYEKL. V shed 3 bases and J 9 bases; nucleotides not matched to a gene: 10. In nucleotides, the CDR3 is TGCGCCAGCAGCCACCCCCCCCAGGGGGCTGCTGAGCAGTTCTTC. Translating it yields CASSHPPQGAAEQFF.

This chain links TRBV18 with TRBJ2-7, with TRBD1 identical over 8 bases. Trimming cost V 3 bases and J 5 bases; bases outside gene matches: 6. Per germline, CDR1 KGHSH and CDR2 LQKENI. The CDR3 spans 14 residues. The CDR3 region is CASSPDRGSDEQYF. CDR3 nucleotides: TGTGCCAGCTCACCCGACAGGGGATCGGACGAGCAGTACTTC.

The chain combines TRBV5-1 with TRBJ1-1, with 7 bases fitting TRBD1. The germline V gene encodes CDR1 SGHRS and CDR2 YFSETQ. V lost 2 bases to trimming and J lost 4 bases; unmatched junction nucleotides: 8. The CDR3 has 15 amino acids. CDR3 coding DNA: TGCGCCAGCAGCTTACAGACAGGGTCGAGCACTGAAGCTTTCTTT. This gives the protein CASSLQTGSSTEAFF. Based on the CDR3 plus reference TRBV5-1 and TRBJ1-1, the full variable domain is KAGVTQTPRYLIKTRGQQVTLSCSPISGHRSVSWYQQTPGQGLQFLFEYFSETQRNKGNFPGRFSGRQFSNSRSEMNVSTLELGDSALYLCASSLQTGSSTEAFFGQGTRLTVV.